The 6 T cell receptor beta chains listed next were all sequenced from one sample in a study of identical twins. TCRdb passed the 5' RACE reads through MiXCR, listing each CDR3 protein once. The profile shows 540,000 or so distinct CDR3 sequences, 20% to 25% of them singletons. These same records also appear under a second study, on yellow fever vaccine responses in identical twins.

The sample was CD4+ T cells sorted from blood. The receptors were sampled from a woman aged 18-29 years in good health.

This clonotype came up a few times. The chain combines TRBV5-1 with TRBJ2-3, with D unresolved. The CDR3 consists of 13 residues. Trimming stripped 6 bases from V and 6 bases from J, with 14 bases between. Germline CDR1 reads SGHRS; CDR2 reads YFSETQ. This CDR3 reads CASNPSGGDTQYF. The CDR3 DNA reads TGCGCCAGCAACCCGAGTGGTGGGGATACGCAGTATTTT.

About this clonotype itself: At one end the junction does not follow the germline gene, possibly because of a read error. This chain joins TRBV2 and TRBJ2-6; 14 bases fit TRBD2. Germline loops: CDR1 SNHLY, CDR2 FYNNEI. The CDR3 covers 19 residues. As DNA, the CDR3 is TGTGCCAGCAGGGAAGCTCCGGGACTAGCGGGGGTTGGGGCCAACGTCCTGACTTTC. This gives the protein CASREAPGLAGVGANVLTF.

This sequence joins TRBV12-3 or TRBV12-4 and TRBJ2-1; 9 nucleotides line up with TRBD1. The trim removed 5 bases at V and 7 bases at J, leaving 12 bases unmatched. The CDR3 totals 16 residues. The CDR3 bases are TGTGCCAGCAGTGACCCCCTGGGACAGGGTGGAAATGAGCAGTTCTTC. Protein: CASSDPLGQGGNEQFF.

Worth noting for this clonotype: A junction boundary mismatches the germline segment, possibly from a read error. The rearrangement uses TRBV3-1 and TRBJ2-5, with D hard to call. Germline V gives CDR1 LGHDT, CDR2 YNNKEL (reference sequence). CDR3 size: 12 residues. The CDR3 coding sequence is TGTGCCAGCAGCCAAGTATTCGGATTGTTGGCGTTC. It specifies CASSQVFGLLAF.

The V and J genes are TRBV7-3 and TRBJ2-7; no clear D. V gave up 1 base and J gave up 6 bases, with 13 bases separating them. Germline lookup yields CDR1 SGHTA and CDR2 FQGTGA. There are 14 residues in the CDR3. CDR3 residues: CASSLMPGPSEQYF. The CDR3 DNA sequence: TGTGCCAGCAGCTTAATGCCGGGCCCCAGCGAGCAGTACTTC.

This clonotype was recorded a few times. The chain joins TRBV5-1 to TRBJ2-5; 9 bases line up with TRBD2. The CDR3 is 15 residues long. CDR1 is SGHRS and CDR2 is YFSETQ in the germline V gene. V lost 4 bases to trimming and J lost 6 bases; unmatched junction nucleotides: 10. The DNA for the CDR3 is TGCGCCAGCAGCCACGGGACTAGCCCGGACCAGACCCAGTACTTC. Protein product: CASSHGTSPDQTQYF.